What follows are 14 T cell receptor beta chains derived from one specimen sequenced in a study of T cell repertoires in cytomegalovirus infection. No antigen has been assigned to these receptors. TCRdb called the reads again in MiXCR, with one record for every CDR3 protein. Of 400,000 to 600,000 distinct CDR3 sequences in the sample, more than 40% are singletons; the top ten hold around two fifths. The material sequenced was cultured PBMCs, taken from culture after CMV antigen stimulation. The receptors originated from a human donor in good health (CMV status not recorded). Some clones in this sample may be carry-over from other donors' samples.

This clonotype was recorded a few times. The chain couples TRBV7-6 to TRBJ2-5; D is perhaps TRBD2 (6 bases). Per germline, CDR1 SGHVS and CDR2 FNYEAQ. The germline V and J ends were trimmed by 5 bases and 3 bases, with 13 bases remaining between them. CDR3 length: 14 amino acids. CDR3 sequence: CASSPPGGEETQYF. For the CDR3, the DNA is TGTGCCAGCAGCCCCCCTGGAGGGGAAGAGACCCAGTACTTC.

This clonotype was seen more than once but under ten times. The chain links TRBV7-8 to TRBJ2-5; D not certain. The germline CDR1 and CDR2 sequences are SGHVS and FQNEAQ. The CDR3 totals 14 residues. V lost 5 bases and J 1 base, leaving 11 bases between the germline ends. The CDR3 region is CASSITWGQETQYF. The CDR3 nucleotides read TGTGCCAGCAGCATTACCTGGGGCCAAGAGACCCAGTACTTC.

The CDR3 DNA reads TGTGCCAGCAGCTCCCCAAAGGGGACACCTAACACCGGGGAGCTGTTTTTT. Its translation: CASSSPKGTPNTGELFF. The chain has TRBV7-6 and TRBJ2-2; the D gene is possibly TRBD1 (6 bases). V lost 4 bases and J 2 bases, leaving 17 bases between the germline ends. CDR3 length equals 17 residues. Looked up from germline, CDR1 is SGHVS and CDR2 is FNYEAQ.

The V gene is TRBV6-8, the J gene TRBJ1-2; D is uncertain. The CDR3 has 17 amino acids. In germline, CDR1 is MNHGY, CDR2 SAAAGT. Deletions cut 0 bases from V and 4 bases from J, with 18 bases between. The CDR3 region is CASSYSISPGLPYGYTF. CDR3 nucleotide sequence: TGTGCCAGCAGTTACTCGATCAGTCCGGGTTTGCCCTATGGCTACACCTTC.

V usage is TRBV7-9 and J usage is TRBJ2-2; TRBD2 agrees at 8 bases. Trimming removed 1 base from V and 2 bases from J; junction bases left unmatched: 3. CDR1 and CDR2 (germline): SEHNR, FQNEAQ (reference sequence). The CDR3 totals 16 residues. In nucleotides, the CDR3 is TGTGCCAGCAGCTTAGGGTGGACTAGCAACACCGGGGAGCTGTTTTTT. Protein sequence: CASSLGWTSNTGELFF.

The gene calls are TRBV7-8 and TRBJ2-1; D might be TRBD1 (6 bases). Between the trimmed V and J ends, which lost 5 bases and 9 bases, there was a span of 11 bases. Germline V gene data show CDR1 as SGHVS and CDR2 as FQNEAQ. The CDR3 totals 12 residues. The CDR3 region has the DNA TGTGCCAGCAGCAACAGGGCCCCTGAGCAGTTCTTC. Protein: CASSNRAPEQFF.

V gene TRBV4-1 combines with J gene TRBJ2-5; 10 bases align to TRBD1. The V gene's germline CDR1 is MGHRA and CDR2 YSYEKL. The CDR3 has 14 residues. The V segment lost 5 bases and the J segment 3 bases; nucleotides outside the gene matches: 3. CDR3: CASSRQGAEETQYF. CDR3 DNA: TGCGCCAGCAGCAGACAGGGGGCCGAAGAGACCCAGTACTTC.

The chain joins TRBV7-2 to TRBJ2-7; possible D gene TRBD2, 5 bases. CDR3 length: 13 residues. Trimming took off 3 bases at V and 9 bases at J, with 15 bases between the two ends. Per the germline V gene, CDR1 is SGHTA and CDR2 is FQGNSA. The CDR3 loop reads CASSFTEFEGQYF. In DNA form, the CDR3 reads TGTGCCAGCAGCTTTACGGAGTTTGAGGGGCAGTACTTC.

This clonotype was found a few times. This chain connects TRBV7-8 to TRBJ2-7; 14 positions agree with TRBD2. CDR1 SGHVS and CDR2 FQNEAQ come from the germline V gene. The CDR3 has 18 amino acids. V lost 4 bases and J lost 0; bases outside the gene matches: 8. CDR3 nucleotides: TGTGCCAGCAGCTCGGGGACTAGCGGGGGTCCAAGCTCCTACGAGCAGTACTTC. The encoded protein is CASSSGTSGGPSSYEQYF.

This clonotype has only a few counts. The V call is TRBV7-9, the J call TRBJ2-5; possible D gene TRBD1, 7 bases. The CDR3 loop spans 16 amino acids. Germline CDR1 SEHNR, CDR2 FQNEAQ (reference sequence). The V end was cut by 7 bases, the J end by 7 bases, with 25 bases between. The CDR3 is CASTNTTGRWSGTQYF. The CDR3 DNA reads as TGTGCCAGCACCAATACGACAGGGAGGTGGTCCGGGACCCAGTACTTC. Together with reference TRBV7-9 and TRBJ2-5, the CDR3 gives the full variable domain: DTGVSQNPRHKITKRGQNVTFRCDPISEHNRLYWYRQTLGQGPEFLTYFQNEAQLEKSRLLSDRFSAERPKGSFSTLEIQRTEQGDSAMYLCASTNTTGRWSGTQYFGPGTRLLVL.

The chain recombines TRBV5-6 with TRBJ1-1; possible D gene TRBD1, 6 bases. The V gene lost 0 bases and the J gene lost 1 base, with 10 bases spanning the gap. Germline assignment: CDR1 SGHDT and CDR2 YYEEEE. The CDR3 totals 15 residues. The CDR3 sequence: CASSLGDITNTEAFF. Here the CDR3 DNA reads TGTGCCAGCAGCTTGGGGGACATAACGAACACTGAAGCTTTCTTT.

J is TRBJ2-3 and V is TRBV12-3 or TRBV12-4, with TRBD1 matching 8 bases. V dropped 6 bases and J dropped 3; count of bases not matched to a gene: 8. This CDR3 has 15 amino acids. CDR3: CASRKQGVGTDTQYF. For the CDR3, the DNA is TGTGCCAGCAGGAAACAGGGGGTAGGAACAGATACGCAGTATTTT.

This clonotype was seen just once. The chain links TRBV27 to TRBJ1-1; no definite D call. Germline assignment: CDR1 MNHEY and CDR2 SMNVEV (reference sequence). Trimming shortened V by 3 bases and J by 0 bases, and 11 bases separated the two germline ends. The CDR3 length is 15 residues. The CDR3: CASSFYSSMNTEAFF. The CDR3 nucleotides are TGTGCCAGCAGTTTTTACAGTTCAATGAACACTGAAGCTTTCTTT.

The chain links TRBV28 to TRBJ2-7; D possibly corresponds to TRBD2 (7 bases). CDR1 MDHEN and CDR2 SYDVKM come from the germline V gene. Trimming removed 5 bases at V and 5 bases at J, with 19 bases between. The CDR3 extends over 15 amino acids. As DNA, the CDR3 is TGTGCCAGCAGTCCCCGCCGGGGAGGGGGGAACGAGCAGTACTTC. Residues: CASSPRRGGGNEQYF.